Listed below are T cell receptor beta chains from one sample, sequenced in a study of blood T cell repertoires in COVID-19. The protocol was immunoSEQ multiplex PCR, while the TCRdb copy is restricted to in-frame clones and leaves out a portion. The sample lists 310,000 or so clones, 87% occurring once. Sequenced input: PBMCs or T cells enriched from blood (not recorded which). The receptors were sampled from a woman aged 18-35 years who had recovered from COVID-19. Each CDR3 is given without its conserved first and last residue. Fields, in order: J gene, V gene, CDR3 protein.

TRBJ1-1	TRBV19	ASSIGQGPTEAF
TRBJ2-7	TRBV7-7	ASSLGLAGETEQY
TRBJ2-5	TRBV19	ASSDRERETQY
TRBJ1-5	TRBV19	ASSAVSNQPQH
TRBJ1-1	TRBV5-6	ASSLVDIQNTEAF
TRBJ1-1	TRBV6-5	ASSRQGTNTEAF
TRBJ1-6	TRBV9	ASSPGGGNSPLH
TRBJ2-2	TRBV18	ASSPLAPSVGRTGELF
TRBJ2-7	TRBV28	ASSLSVNSYEQY
TRBJ2-1	TRBV12-3/TRBV12-4	ASSSAYNGQF
TRBJ1-5	TRBV9	ASSEQGLPPQH
TRBJ2-1	TRBV6-6	ASSYSYTSVTNEQF
TRBJ2-1	TRBV5-1	ASSLTSGSRAVGNEQF
TRBJ1-1	TRBV25-1	ASRETGGTEAF
TRBJ1-1	TRBV10-3	AISAMGREAF
TRBJ1-4	TRBV2	ASSQGAANEKLF
TRBJ2-7	TRBV7-9	ASSIRDSSYEQY
TRBJ2-7	TRBV19	ASSGLGTEQY
TRBJ1-6	TRBV2	ASSAGRGQSPLH
TRBJ2-4	TRBV7-9	ASSLSGHTRNIQY
TRBJ2-7	TRBV4-2	ASSQTDSNYEQY
TRBJ1-1	TRBV4-1	ASSQGQGLEAF
TRBJ1-2	TRBV27	ASSYDRHGGYT
TRBJ1-5	TRBV2	ASSARGGQGNQPQH
TRBJ1-2	TRBV12-3/TRBV12-4	ASSWGGAYGYT
TRBJ2-2	TRBV19	ASSPDLSGELF
TRBJ2-5	TRBV7-2	ASSFPLAGQETQY
TRBJ1-2	TRBV7-6	ASSSTRTAGGYT
TRBJ2-7	TRBV13	ASSPIWGLADEQY
TRBJ2-1	TRBV28	ASSLTSGVNEQF
TRBJ2-4	TRBV3-1/TRBV3-2	ASSHSSGTTNIQY
TRBJ1-5	TRBV7-9	ASSLTGQSNQPQH
TRBJ1-2	TRBV3-1/TRBV3-2	ASSQPGRGGYT